The 30 T cell receptor beta chains below come from one sample, sequenced in a study of cytomegalovirus exposure and HLA in healthy donors. In the PCR, 60 Vbeta and 13 Jbeta primers were used. Clones were sequenced by immunoSEQ multiplex PCR, and TCRdb holds only the in-frame ones, with some missing. Here the sample spans about 180,000 clones, around 80% being singletons. Sample: PBMCs. These receptor sequences come from a woman between 50 and 59 years old in good health and CMV-seropositive.

The chain combines TRBV4-3 with TRBJ1-1, with D hard to call. This CDR3 comprises 15 residues. Trimming pared 4 bases from V and 1 base from J, leaving 13 bases between. Germline CDR1 LGHNA, CDR2 YSLEER. CDR3 residues: CASSPGDTANTEAFF. CDR3 in DNA: TGCGCCAGCAGCCCAGGTGATACGGCGAACACTGAAGCTTTCTTT.

This clone was counted a few times. This rearrangement joins TRBV10-1 to TRBJ2-1; possibly TRBD1 for D (6 bases). Germline CDR1 is WNHNN and CDR2 is SYGVQD (reference sequence). Trimming removed 5 bases at V and 5 bases at J, with 13 bases between. CDR3 length: 14 amino acids. The DNA of the CDR3 is TGCGCCAGCAGTCCTGACAGGTGGAACAATGAGCAGTTCTTC. This codes for CASSPDRWNNEQFF.

J is TRBJ1-2 and V is TRBV18; D might be TRBD1 (6 bases). CDR1 and CDR2 (germline): KGHSH, LQKENI. The CDR3 has 15 amino acids. The V and J ends lost 1 base and 5 bases respectively, with 14 bases between them. The CDR3 here is CASSPLAGAQYGYTF. CDR3 sequence (DNA): TGTGCCAGCTCACCACTTGCGGGGGCGCAATATGGCTACACCTTC.

The J gene is TRBJ2-3, the V gene TRBV11-2, with a weak D call TRBD2 (6 bases). The CDR3 sequence is 18 residues long. V lost 6 bases and J lost 5, with 27 bases in between. Germline CDR1 is SGHAT and CDR2 is FQNNGV. The CDR3 DNA is TGTGCCAGCAGTTTTCGAAGAGGACGGGAGAGTGGTGGAGATACGCAGTATTTT. Translation: CASSFRRGRESGGDTQYF. The entire variable domain, with the rest obtained from reference TRBV11-2 and TRBJ2-3, is as follows: EAGVAQSPRYKIIEKRQSVAFWCNPISGHATLYWYQQILGQGPKLLIQFQNNGVVDDSQLPKDRFSAERLKGVDSTLKIQPAKLEDSAVYLCASSFRRGRESGGDTQYFGPGTRLTVL.

The rearrangement joins TRBV14 to TRBJ1-1; TRBD1 matches 9 bases. CDR1 and CDR2 (germline): SGHDN, FVKESK. The CDR3 covers 15 residues. V was pared by 3 bases and J by 7 bases, with 9 bases of the junction left unmatched. The CDR3: CASSQTRGTGLEAFF. The CDR3 coding sequence is TGTGCCAGCAGCCAGACCCGGGGGACAGGGCTTGAAGCTTTCTTT.

This CDR3 reads CASSLSKTYEQYF. The DNA for the CDR3 is TGTGCCAGCAGCTTGAGCAAAACCTACGAGCAGTACTTC. The chain employs TRBV7-2 and TRBJ2-7; D is unclear. CDR1 is SGHTA, CDR2 FQGNSA, per germline. The CDR3 consists of 13 residues. Deletions cut 3 bases from V and 2 bases from J, with 8 bases between.

The V gene is TRBV7-9, the J gene TRBJ1-1, with TRBD1 matching 11 bases. The CDR3 sequence is 14 residues long. Looked up from germline, CDR1 is SEHNR and CDR2 is FQNEAQ (reference sequence). Unmatched junction bases numbered 4, after V lost 5 bases and J lost 5 bases. This CDR3 is CASSRGQGVTEAFF. CDR3 in DNA: TGTGCCAGCAGCCGGGGACAGGGGGTTACTGAAGCTTTCTTT.

This clone was detected only once. This rearrangement joins TRBV6-4 to TRBJ2-1, with TRBD2 matching over 8 bases. Per the germline V gene, CDR1 is MRHNA and CDR2 is SNTAGT. The CDR3 is 14 residues long. V lost 4 bases to trimming and J lost 4 bases; unmatched junction nucleotides: 3. In nucleotides, the CDR3 is TGTGCCAGCAGTGTAGAGCGGGGGTACAATGAGCAGTTCTTC. It translates to CASSVERGYNEQFF.

The genes are TRBV30 and TRBJ2-3; D is perhaps TRBD2 (6 bases). Germline CDR1 and CDR2: GTSNPN and SVGIG (reference sequence). CDR3 length: 15 residues. V lost 0 bases and J lost 0, with 10 bases in between. Here the CDR3 DNA reads TGTGCCTGGAGTGTTGGAGGGCCGAGCACAGATACGCAGTATTTT. Translated, it gives CAWSVGGPSTDTQYF.

CDR3 sequence: CASSLTGGSGRNEQFF. DNA for the CDR3: TGTGCCAGCAGTTTAACGGGCGGGAGTGGTCGCAATGAGCAGTTCTTC. The gene calls are TRBV27 and TRBJ2-1; TRBD2 matches at 7 bases. V was clipped by 2 bases and J by 6 bases; unmatched bases: 10. The CDR3 covers 16 residues. In germline, CDR1 is MNHEY, CDR2 SMNVEV (reference sequence).

A few counts support this clone. The chain is built from TRBV2 and TRBJ2-5, with 10 nucleotides matching TRBD1. Germline trimming cut 6 bases from V and 5 bases from J; bases unmatched to any gene: 6. The CDR3 totals 14 residues. Germline CDR1 and CDR2: SNHLY and FYNNEI. CDR3 loop: CASRRTGGQETQYF. The CDR3 DNA sequence: TGTGCCAGCAGGAGGACAGGGGGGCAGGAGACCCAGTACTTC.

The CDR3 DNA is TGTGCCAGCACGCGGGAGTTACTTACCTACGAGCAGTACTTC. Its translation is CASTRELLTYEQYF. V gene TRBV7-2 combines with J gene TRBJ2-7; TRBD2 matches at 7 bases. The CDR3 sequence is 14 residues long. Per germline, CDR1 SGHTA and CDR2 FQGNSA. Trimming cost V 7 bases and J 2 bases; bases outside gene matches: 8. Combining the CDR3 with reference TRBV7-2 and TRBJ2-7 gives the whole variable domain GAGVSQSPSNKVTEKGKDVELRCDPISGHTALYWYRQSLGQGLEFLIYFQGNSAPDKSGLPSDRFSAERTGGSVSTLTIQRTQQEDSAVYLCASTRELLTYEQYFGPGTRLTVT.

V is TRBV7-2 and J is TRBJ2-7; possible D gene TRBD2, 5 bases. With 5 bases removed from V and 1 base from J, the gap between germline ends came to 15 bases. The CDR3 length is 15 residues. The germline CDR1 and CDR2 sequences are SGHTA and FQGNSA. CDR3 bases: TGTGCCAGCAGCCCGACCCGACTAAAATCCTACGAGCAGTACTTC. This translates into CASSPTRLKSYEQYF.

V and J are TRBV7-6 and TRBJ2-1; a possible D gene is TRBD2 (7 bases). This CDR3 region has 17 residues. Trimming took off 4 bases at V and 0 bases at J, with 16 bases between the two ends. Germline CDR1 SGHVS, CDR2 FNYEAQ. The CDR3 DNA sequence: TGTGCCAGCAGCTCCGTAGGGGGGGGGAGCTCCTACAATGAGCAGTTCTTC. Protein sequence: CASSSVGGGSSYNEQFF.

This clone was counted only a few times. The chain combines TRBV6-5 with TRBJ2-1; 10 bases fit TRBD1. This CDR3 has 15 residues. J was trimmed by 6 bases and V by 2 bases; bases with no gene match: 4. Per the germline V gene, CDR1 is MNHEY and CDR2 is SVGAGI. Written as DNA, the CDR3 is TGTGCCAGCAGTTACGACAGGGGGCGAGGCAATGAGCAGTTCTTC. Translated: CASSYDRGRGNEQFF.

The table lists this clone with a few counts. This chain connects TRBV23-1 to TRBJ1-4; TRBD1 aligns across 7 bases. TRBV23-1 has ORF status, its function being uncertain. With V trimmed by 4 bases and J by 0 bases, 5 bases remained unmatched. The CDR3 length is 16 residues. This chain's CDR3 is CASSLTQGATNEKLFF. The CDR3 DNA sequence: TGCGCCAGCAGTCTCACGCAGGGGGCAACTAATGAAAAACTGTTTTTT.

This chain connects TRBV5-5 to TRBJ2-7; D perhaps matches TRBD2 (5 bases). V lost 4 bases and J 3 bases, leaving 17 bases between the germline ends. Per germline, CDR1 SGHKS and CDR2 YYEKEE (reference sequence). CDR3 size: 15 residues. The CDR3 is CASSPQRAADYEQYF. The CDR3 DNA reads as TGTGCCAGCAGCCCCCAGAGGGCGGCAGACTACGAGCAGTACTTC. Looking up the rest from reference TRBV5-5 and TRBJ2-7 gives the full variable domain: DAGVTQSPTHLIKTRGQQVTLRCSPISGHKSVSWYQQVLGQGPQFIFQYYEKEERGRGNFPDRFSARQFPNYSSELNVNALLLGDSALYLCASSPQRAADYEQYFGPGTRLTVT.

The chain links TRBV27 to TRBJ1-5, with 7 positions matching TRBD1. Germline-derived CDR1 and CDR2 are MNHEY and SMNVEV (reference sequence). The CDR3 runs 14 residues. J lost 1 base, V lost 6 bases, and 3 bases had no gene match. Here the CDR3 DNA reads TGTGCCAGCAGCCTGACAGGGAGCAATCAGCCCCAGCATTTT. It encodes CASSLTGSNQPQHF.

The chain combines TRBV29-1 with TRBJ2-5; TRBD2 agrees at 9 bases. The DNA end is more similar to TRBJ2-7, so the J call may be wrong. Germline V gene lookup returns CDR1 SQVTM and CDR2 ANQGSEA. The CDR3 is made up of 15 amino acids. The chain's CDR3 is CSVLGAGGSSYEQYF. DNA of the CDR3: TGCAGCGTTCTGGGAGCGGGGGGAAGCTCCTACGAGCAGTACTTC.

This clone was counted a single time. The gene calls are TRBV28 and TRBJ1-2, with D perhaps TRBD1 (6 bases). The CDR3 runs to 15 residues. The germline V and J ends were trimmed by 4 bases and 5 bases, with 17 bases remaining between them. Germline V gene sequence: CDR1 MDHEN, CDR2 SYDVKM. The CDR3, as DNA: TGTGCCAGCAGTTCAGGGGCGCAGAGCTTTTATGGCTACACCTTC. The encoded protein is CASSSGAQSFYGYTF.

With regard to this clone: A junction end diverges from the germline sequence, so it may reflect a read error. V is TRBV27 and J is TRBJ2-5, with 10 bases fitting TRBD1. CDR1 MNHEY and CDR2 SMNVEV come from the germline V gene (reference sequence). This CDR3 is 14 amino acids long. The CDR3 DNA reads TGTGCCAACAGTGGGGGACAGGGGTGGAGGGAGCAGTACTTC. It translates to CANSGGQGWREQYF.

The chain uses TRBV27 and TRBJ2-7; perhaps TRBD2 as D (6 bases). Germline CDR1 and CDR2: MNHEY and SMNVEV (reference sequence). Trimming shortened V by 7 bases and J by 7 bases, and 29 bases separated the two germline ends. The length of the CDR3 is 17 residues. CDR3 in amino acids: CASNPYGRRGQWGEQYF. CDR3 DNA: TGTGCCAGCAACCCCTATGGGAGGAGGGGCCAGTGGGGGGAGCAGTACTTC.

The rearrangement links TRBV7-9 to TRBJ2-1, with 8 bases fitting TRBD1. V dropped 3 bases and J dropped 5; count of bases not matched to a gene: 0. The CDR3 is made up of 13 amino acids. Germline V gene data show CDR1 as SEHNR and CDR2 as FQNEAQ (reference sequence). CDR3 loop: CASSLGQDNEQFF. The CDR3 coding sequence is TGTGCCAGCAGCTTGGGACAGGACAATGAGCAGTTCTTC.

The chain employs TRBV6-6 and TRBJ1-1; D gene ambiguous. CDR1 and CDR2 from the germline V gene are MNHNY and SVGAGI (reference sequence). V was pared by 7 bases and J by 1 base, with 13 bases between. This CDR3 has 14 residues. The CDR3 loop reads CASTMIRQNTEAFF. CDR3 nucleotides: TGTGCCAGCACGATGATCCGACAGAACACTGAAGCTTTCTTT.

J is TRBJ2-7 and V is TRBV18; D is uncertain. From germline, CDR1 is KGHSH and CDR2 LQKENI. V shed 6 bases and J shed 1 base, with 10 bases lying between them. The CDR3 runs to 13 residues. Here the CDR3 reads CASSPQESYEQYF. For the CDR3, the DNA is TGTGCCAGCTCCCCTCAAGAGTCCTACGAGCAGTACTTC.

The J gene is TRBJ1-1, the V gene TRBV7-2; D remains unclear. CDR1 and CDR2 (germline): SGHTA, FQGNSA. This CDR3 comprises 14 residues. The V end was cut by 3 bases, the J end by 1 base, with 9 bases between. CDR3: CASSFAMRNTEAFF. CDR3 bases: TGTGCCAGCAGCTTCGCGATGAGGAACACTGAAGCTTTCTTT.

This chain joins TRBV27 and TRBJ1-1; D call uncertain. CDR1 is MNHEY and CDR2 is SMNVEV in the germline V gene (reference sequence). V dropped 5 bases and J dropped 7 bases, with 14 bases sitting between them. The CDR3 has 13 residues. CDR3 region: CASSPTDRGEAFF. The CDR3 nucleotides read TGTGCCAGCAGTCCCACTGATCGGGGTGAAGCTTTCTTT.

The V call is TRBV7-2, the J call TRBJ2-3; TRBD2 agrees at 11 bases. This CDR3 has 16 amino acids. V lost 3 bases to trimming and J lost 3 bases; unmatched junction nucleotides: 5. Germline CDR1 SGHTA, CDR2 FQGNSA. CDR3 amino acids: CASSFLAGGRTDTQYF. The CDR3 DNA reads as TGTGCCAGCAGCTTTTTAGCGGGAGGGAGGACAGATACGCAGTATTTT.

The chain links TRBV7-6 to TRBJ1-1, with 8 nucleotides matching TRBD1. With 5 bases clipped from V and 6 bases from J, the junction kept 17 bases outside the gene matches. Germline V gene lookup returns CDR1 SGHVS and CDR2 FNYEAQ. The CDR3 consists of 17 residues. CDR3 nucleotides: TGTGCCAGCAGCACAATCGGAGAATCGACAGGGGACGCTGAAGCTTTCTTT. Its protein is CASSTIGESTGDAEAFF.

This clone was detected once. Distinct nucleotide sequences in the sample also encode this CDR3. This chain links TRBV7-2 with TRBJ1-1; D ambiguous. V gave up 4 bases and J gave up 5 bases, with 23 bases separating them. Germline V lookup: CDR1 SGHTA, CDR2 FQGNSA. This CDR3 contains 17 residues. DNA for the CDR3: TGTGCCAGCAGCTCGCCCCGGCGGTACATCGAGAATACTGAAGCTTTCTTT. This translates into CASSSPRRYIENTEAFF.